This record looks at one T cell receptor beta chain sequence and its context. The antigen is unknown. Sorting yielded triplicates of about 300,000 cells for each CD8+ T cell subset. CD45RO-CCR7+CD27+CD95- characterized naive CD8+ T cells. These data are taken from a study of CXCR3-negative and CXCR3-positive naive CD8 T cells. CDR1 SGHTA and CDR2 FQGNSA come from the germline V gene. The CDR3 sequence is 12 residues long. The study, taken as a whole, reports: CXCR3-negative naive cells had less hydrophobic TRB CDR3s than did CXCR3-positive naive cells.

Preparation of TRB cDNA libraries relied on 5' RACE carrying UMI labels. Reprocessing the 5' RACE reads, TCRdb reports a single entry for every CDR3 protein and omits DNA. The listing records about 90,000 distinct CDR3 sequences. This TCR was recovered from a human donor in good health. Some clones in this sample may be carry-over from other donors' samples. The chain joins TRBV7-2 to TRBJ2-2. Input material: naive CXCR3+ CD8+ T cells from blood. The subset here: CD45RO-CCR7+CD27+CD95- naive CD8+ T cells expressing CXCR3 (TNR3+). The CDR3 sequence: CDSSVNTGELFF.